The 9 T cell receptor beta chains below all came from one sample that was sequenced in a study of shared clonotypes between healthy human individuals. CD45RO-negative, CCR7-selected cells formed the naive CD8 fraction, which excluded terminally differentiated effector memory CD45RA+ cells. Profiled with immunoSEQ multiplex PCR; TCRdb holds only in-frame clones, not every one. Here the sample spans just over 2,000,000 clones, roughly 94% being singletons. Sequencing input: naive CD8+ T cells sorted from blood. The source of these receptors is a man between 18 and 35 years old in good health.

CDR3 sequence reads: CASSQENLAGIPGELFF. The CDR3 nucleotides read TGCGCCAGCAGCCAAGAAAATCTAGCGGGAATACCCGGGGAGCTGTTTTTT. V is TRBV4-3 and J is TRBJ2-2; 9 bases align to TRBD2. V trimming: 0 bases; J trimming: 6 bases; junction bases outside the gene matches: 8. CDR3 length: 17 amino acids. Germline V gene sequence: CDR1 LGHNA, CDR2 YSLEER.

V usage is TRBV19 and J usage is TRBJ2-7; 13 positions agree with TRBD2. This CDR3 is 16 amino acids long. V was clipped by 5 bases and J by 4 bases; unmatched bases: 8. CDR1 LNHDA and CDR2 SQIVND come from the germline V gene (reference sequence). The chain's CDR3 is CASSSGAGLAGYEQYF. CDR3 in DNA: TGTGCCAGTAGTTCGGGAGCGGGACTAGCGGGATACGAGCAGTACTTC.

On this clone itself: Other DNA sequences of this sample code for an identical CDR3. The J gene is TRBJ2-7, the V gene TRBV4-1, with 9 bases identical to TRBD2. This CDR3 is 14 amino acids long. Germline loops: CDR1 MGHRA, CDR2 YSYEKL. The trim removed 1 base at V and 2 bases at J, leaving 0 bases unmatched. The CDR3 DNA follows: TGCGCCAGCAGCCAAGGCGGGAGGGCCTACGAGCAGTACTTC. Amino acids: CASSQGGRAYEQYF.

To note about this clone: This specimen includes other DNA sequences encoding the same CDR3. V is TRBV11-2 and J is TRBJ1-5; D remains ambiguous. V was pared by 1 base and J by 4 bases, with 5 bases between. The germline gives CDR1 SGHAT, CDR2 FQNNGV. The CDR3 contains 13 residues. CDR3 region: CASSLGVNQPQHF. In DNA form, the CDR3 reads TGTGCCAGCAGCTTAGGGGTGAATCAGCCCCAGCATTTT.

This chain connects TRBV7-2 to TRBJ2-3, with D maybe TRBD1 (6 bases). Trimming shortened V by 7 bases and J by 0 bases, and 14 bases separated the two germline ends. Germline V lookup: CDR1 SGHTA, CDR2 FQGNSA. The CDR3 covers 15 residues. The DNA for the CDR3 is TGTGCCAGCACCGTGGGACATTTTAGCACAGATACGCAGTATTTT. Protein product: CASTVGHFSTDTQYF.

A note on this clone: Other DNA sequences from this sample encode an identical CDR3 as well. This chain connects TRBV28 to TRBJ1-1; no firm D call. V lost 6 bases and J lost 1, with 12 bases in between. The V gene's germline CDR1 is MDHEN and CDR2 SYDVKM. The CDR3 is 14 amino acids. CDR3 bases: TGTGCCAGCAGCCCATGGGCAGGGAACACTGAAGCTTTCTTT. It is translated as CASSPWAGNTEAFF.

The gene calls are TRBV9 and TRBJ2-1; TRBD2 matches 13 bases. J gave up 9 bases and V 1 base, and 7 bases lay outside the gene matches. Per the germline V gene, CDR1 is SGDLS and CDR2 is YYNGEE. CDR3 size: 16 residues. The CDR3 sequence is CASSVYGLAGASEQFF. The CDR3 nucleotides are TGTGCCAGCAGCGTATATGGACTAGCGGGAGCCAGTGAGCAGTTCTTC.

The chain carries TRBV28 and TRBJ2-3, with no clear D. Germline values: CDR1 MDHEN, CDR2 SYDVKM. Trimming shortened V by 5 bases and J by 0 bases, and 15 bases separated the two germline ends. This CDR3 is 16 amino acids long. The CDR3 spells CASSPHPTISTDTQYF. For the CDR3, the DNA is TGTGCCAGCAGTCCCCACCCGACGATCAGCACAGATACGCAGTATTTT.

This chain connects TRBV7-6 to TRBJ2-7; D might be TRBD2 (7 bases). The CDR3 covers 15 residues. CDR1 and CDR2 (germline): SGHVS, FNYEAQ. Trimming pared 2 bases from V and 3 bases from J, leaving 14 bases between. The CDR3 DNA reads TGTGCCAGCAGCTTACTGGGCGGGGGCCACTACGAGCAGTACTTC. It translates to CASSLLGGGHYEQYF.